The clone carrying this T cell receptor beta chain occurred a few times. These data are taken from a study of identical twins. The CDR3 spans 14 residues. With V trimmed by 2 bases and J by 5 bases, 3 bases remained unmatched. Germline-derived CDR1 and CDR2 are DFQATT and SNEGSKA (reference sequence). Through template switching, a universal primer site was introduced, and the cDNA contained unique molecular identifiers. A single record per CDR3 protein comes from TCRdb applying MiXCR to the 5' RACE reads. The table has around 220,000 distinct CDR3 sequences, roughly 10% seen once; the top ten hold 10%.

The TCR was taken from a middle-aged man in good health. Sequenced sample: memory T cells sorted from blood. The chain recombines TRBV20-1 with TRBJ1-5; 10 positions match TRBD1. The CDR3 loop is CSARPTGGHQPQHF. CDR3 in DNA: TGCAGTGCTAGACCGACAGGGGGCCATCAGCCCCAGCATTTT.